The 30 T cell receptor beta chains in this list originate from one sample, sequenced in a study of blood T cell repertoires in COVID-19. The table came from immunoSEQ multiplex PCR; TCRdb's copy has only in-frame clones and leaves some out. This sample has roughly 100,000 clones; 89% occur once, and the top ten carry around 3.8%. The sequenced material came from peripheral blood. The receptors were gathered from a woman between 55 and 75 years old with acute or convalescent COVID-19.

This clone was observed once. J is TRBJ1-5 and V is TRBV28; 9 bases align to TRBD1. The ends lost 4 bases at V and 5 bases at J; junction bases unmatched: 0. The V gene's germline CDR1 is MDHEN and CDR2 SYDVKM. This CDR3 region has 13 residues. CDR3 DNA sequence: TGTGCCAGCAGTTGGGACAGGGATCAGCCCCAGCATTTT. It is translated as CASSWDRDQPQHF.

V and J are TRBV6-5 and TRBJ2-2, with 10 bases lining up with TRBD2. The CDR3 has 16 amino acids. V lost 1 base, J lost 1 base, and 0 bases stayed unmatched. The germline V gene encodes CDR1 MNHEY and CDR2 SVGAGI. CDR3 sequence reads: CASSYWTSGNTGELFF. The CDR3 nucleotides are TGTGCCAGCAGTTACTGGACTAGCGGGAACACCGGGGAGCTGTTTTTT.

This rearrangement joins TRBV6-5 to TRBJ2-2; 11 bases agree with TRBD1. V dropped 7 bases and J dropped 4; count of bases not matched to a gene: 5. In germline, CDR1 is MNHEY, CDR2 SVGAGI. This CDR3 comprises 15 residues. CDR3 sequence (DNA): TGTGCCAGCAAGGGACAGGGGGAGGTCACCGGGGAGCTGTTTTTT. Encoded protein: CASKGQGEVTGELFF.

This clone showed up just once. The chain couples TRBV5-1 to TRBJ1-1; D gene unclear. The CDR3 runs 13 residues. V was cut by 7 bases and J by 6 bases, with 16 bases left in between. From germline, CDR1 is SGHRS and CDR2 YFSETQ. The CDR3 loop is CASRAGMGAEAFF. DNA for the CDR3: TGCGCCAGCCGGGCGGGAATGGGAGCTGAAGCTTTCTTT.

V usage is TRBV30 and J usage is TRBJ2-3; D remains unclear. Germline assignment: CDR1 GTSNPN and CDR2 SVGIG (reference sequence). V lost 6 bases to trimming and J lost 1 base, with 14 bases between them. This CDR3 contains 14 residues. The CDR3 DNA reads TGTGCCTGTTCTGGTTTGGGCGGCACAGATACGCAGTATTTT. Protein: CACSGLGGTDTQYF.

This clone was picked up one time. The gene calls are TRBV28 and TRBJ1-6; the D is unclear. CDR3 length equals 14 residues. Germline V gene data show CDR1 as MDHEN and CDR2 as SYDVKM. Trimming pared 8 bases from V and 6 bases from J, leaving 14 bases between. CDR3 region: CASVYRGVNSPLHF. Written as DNA, the CDR3 is TGTGCCAGCGTGTACCGGGGAGTTAATTCACCCCTCCACTTT. The full variable domain, completed using reference TRBV28 and TRBJ1-6, is DVKVTQSSRYLVKRTGEKVFLECVQDMDHENMFWYRQDPGLGLRLIYFSYDVKMKEKGDIPEGYSVSREKKERFSLILESASTNQTSMYLCASVYRGVNSPLHFGNGTRLTVT.

This chain uses TRBV5-4 with TRBJ2-1; 7 positions agree with TRBD2. V shed 1 base, J shed 5 bases, and the junction held 3 bases outside the gene matches. The CDR3 has 14 residues. Germline assignment: CDR1 SGHNT and CDR2 YYREEE (reference sequence). CDR3 sequence (DNA): TGTGCCAGCAGCTTGTTGAGCGGGAACAATGAGCAGTTCTTC. Translation gives CASSLLSGNNEQFF.

The V call is TRBV28, the J call TRBJ2-7; D gene ambiguous. The CDR3 is 11 residues long. Trimming took off 4 bases at V and 4 bases at J, with 5 bases between the two ends. Germline V gene sequence: CDR1 MDHEN, CDR2 SYDVKM. The CDR3 loop reads CASSSPYEQYF. The CDR3 DNA follows: TGTGCCAGCAGTTCCCCTTACGAGCAGTACTTC.

The gene calls are TRBV2 and TRBJ1-6; 10 bases are shared with TRBD1. CDR1 is SNHLY, CDR2 FYNNEI, per germline. This CDR3 has 15 amino acids. Trimming cost V 7 bases and J 8 bases; bases outside gene matches: 8. For the CDR3, the DNA is TGTGCCAGCACTTACCCGGGACAGGGGTATTCACCCCTCCACTTT. Translating it yields CASTYPGQGYSPLHF.

The genes are TRBV28 and TRBJ1-5, with a possible D match to TRBD1 (5 bases). Between the trimmed V and J ends, which lost 6 bases and 1 base, there was a span of 25 bases. The germline CDR1 and CDR2 sequences are MDHEN and SYDVKM. CDR3 length: 19 residues. CDR3 coding DNA: TGTGCCAGCAGCACCCCCTTTACTGGGGGGGGAGGAAGCAATCAGCCCCAGCATTTT. Encoded protein: CASSTPFTGGGGSNQPQHF.

The V gene is TRBV9, the J gene TRBJ2-3; tentatively, D is TRBD2 (7 bases). Trimming took 7 bases from V and 0 from J, leaving 12 bases between them. The CDR3 contains 14 residues. Per germline, CDR1 SGDLS and CDR2 YYNGEE. CDR3 nucleotides: TGTGCCAGCGGGGGGGGCCCAAGCACAGATACGCAGTATTTT. It is translated as CASGGGPSTDTQYF.

The rearrangement links TRBV7-9 to TRBJ2-2; a weak D match, TRBD1 (5 bases). The CDR3 contains 15 residues. Trimming removed 2 bases at V and 4 bases at J, with 11 bases between. Germline values: CDR1 SEHNR, CDR2 FQNEAQ (reference sequence). The DNA for the CDR3 is TGTGCCAGCAGCTTAACCAGGGCTGGCACCGGGGAGCTGTTTTTT. Its protein is CASSLTRAGTGELFF.

This chain uses TRBV7-3 with TRBJ1-6; the D is unclear. This CDR3 has 13 amino acids. Germline-derived CDR1 and CDR2 are SGHTA and FQGTGA. Trimming took off 5 bases at V and 9 bases at J, with 11 bases between the two ends. The CDR3 here is CASSPQHLSPLHF. CDR3 nucleotide sequence: TGTGCCAGCAGCCCCCAACACCTTTCACCCCTCCACTTT.

This sequence joins TRBV6-5 and TRBJ2-7; maybe TRBD1 (5 bases). The CDR3 covers 12 residues. V lost 7 bases and J lost 2, with 9 bases in between. Germline V gene data show CDR1 as MNHEY and CDR2 as SVGAGI. The CDR3 protein is CASTMTAYEQYF. The CDR3, as DNA: TGTGCCAGCACCATGACAGCCTACGAGCAGTACTTC.

This sequence joins TRBV28 and TRBJ1-1; D remains ambiguous. Trimming took 3 bases from V and 6 from J, leaving 23 bases between them. The CDR3 sequence is 17 residues long. Per germline, CDR1 MDHEN and CDR2 SYDVKM. CDR3 amino acids: CASSLGSLAPGGAEAFF. The CDR3 DNA is TGTGCCAGCAGTTTGGGTAGCCTAGCTCCGGGCGGAGCTGAAGCTTTCTTT.

The gene calls are TRBV6-5 and TRBJ2-3, with TRBD2 as a possible D gene (5 bases). Germline CDR1 reads MNHEY; CDR2 reads SVGAGI. V was clipped by 5 bases and J by 4 bases, with 13 bases between them. The CDR3 is 14 amino acids. Here the CDR3 DNA reads TGTGCCAGCAGTAGCGGAGTGAAATCAGATACGCAGTATTTT. As protein: CASSSGVKSDTQYF.

This clone was seen a handful of times. The chain carries TRBV6-5 and TRBJ1-1; D is perhaps TRBD1 (6 bases). Germline CDR1 and CDR2: MNHEY and SVGAGI. The CDR3 consists of 14 residues. Deletions cut 7 bases from V and 0 bases from J, with 12 bases between. The chain's CDR3 is CASTGQLMNTEAFF. The CDR3 bases are TGTGCCAGCACAGGACAGCTGATGAACACTGAAGCTTTCTTT.

This clone has a single count. The rearrangement joins TRBV7-9 to TRBJ1-1; 8 bases agree with TRBD1. Germline CDR1 reads SEHNR; CDR2 reads FQNEAQ (reference sequence). The CDR3 has 14 amino acids. The J segment lost 1 base and the V segment lost 6 bases, leaving 4 bases of the junction unmatched. The CDR3, as DNA: TGTGCCAGCAGGACAGGGGCGAAGAACACTGAAGCTTTCTTT. Protein: CASRTGAKNTEAFF.

The DNA of the CDR3 is TGTGCCAGCAGCTCCGGACAGGGAAGCAATCAGCCCCAGCATTTT. Protein product: CASSSGQGSNQPQHF. J is TRBJ1-5 and V is TRBV7-9, with TRBD1 identical over 8 bases. This CDR3 contains 15 residues. Trimming cost V 4 bases and J 1 base; bases outside gene matches: 3. CDR1 is SEHNR and CDR2 is FQNEAQ in the germline V gene (reference sequence).

The gene calls are TRBV11-2 and TRBJ1-2, with D maybe TRBD1 (5 bases). The germline V gene has CDR1 SGHAT and CDR2 FQNNGV. The germline V and J ends were trimmed by 2 bases and 2 bases, with 18 bases remaining between them. CDR3 length equals 17 residues. CDR3: CASSLPGSGMGNYGYTF. The CDR3 bases are TGTGCCAGCAGCTTACCTGGCTCAGGGATGGGAAACTATGGCTACACCTTC.

The CDR3 nucleotides read TGTGCCAGCAGTGAGACAGGCATGAACACTGAAGCTTTCTTT. It specifies CASSETGMNTEAFF. The chain employs TRBV25-1 and TRBJ1-1, with TRBD1 as a possible D gene (6 bases). Germline assignment: CDR1 MGHDK and CDR2 SYGVNS. There are 14 residues in the CDR3. The germline V and J ends were trimmed by 3 bases and 0 bases, with 8 bases remaining between them.

The rearrangement links TRBV18 to TRBJ2-1; a possible D gene is TRBD2 (7 bases). Trimming took 2 bases from V and 10 from J, leaving 9 bases between them. Germline CDR1 is KGHSH and CDR2 is LQKENI. The CDR3 consists of 12 residues. CDR3 amino acids: CASSPAGAEQFF. The CDR3, as DNA: TGTGCCAGCTCACCAGCGGGGGCGGAGCAGTTCTTC.

V gene TRBV5-1 combines with J gene TRBJ2-3; 8 nucleotides align to TRBD2. Germline V CDR1 and CDR2: SGHRS, YFSETQ. Trimming removed 4 bases from V and 2 bases from J; junction bases left unmatched: 6. This CDR3 is built from 15 residues. CDR3 coding DNA: TGCGCCAGCAGCGAACTAGCGGACTTCACAGATACGCAGTATTTT. It specifies CASSELADFTDTQYF.

The chain is built from TRBV5-6 and TRBJ2-1; 8 bases are a match to TRBD1. Germline assignment: CDR1 SGHDT and CDR2 YYEEEE. The trim removed 8 bases at V and 8 bases at J, leaving 6 bases unmatched. The CDR3 loop spans 12 amino acids. CDR3 residues: CARQGGLDEQFF. In DNA form, the CDR3 reads TGTGCCAGACAGGGGGGTCTGGATGAGCAGTTCTTC.

The chain combines TRBV5-1 with TRBJ2-2, with 12 bases lining up with TRBD2. The germline V gene encodes CDR1 SGHRS and CDR2 YFSETQ. This CDR3 region has 17 residues. V lost 0 bases and J lost 3; bases outside the gene matches: 3. CDR3 DNA: TGCGCCAGCAGCTTGGGGACTAGCGGGATGTACACCGGGGAGCTGTTTTTT. Its protein product is CASSLGTSGMYTGELFF.

This clone was picked up many times. V and J are TRBV7-9 and TRBJ1-4, with 9 bases that match TRBD1. The V gene's germline CDR1 is SEHNR and CDR2 FQNEAQ (reference sequence). Unmatched junction bases numbered 7, after V lost 6 bases and J lost 5 bases. The CDR3 totals 15 residues. CDR3 protein: CASSPSTGGNEKLFF. The CDR3 DNA is TGTGCCAGCAGTCCCTCGACAGGGGGGAATGAAAAACTGTTTTTT.

This sequence joins TRBV11-2 and TRBJ1-2; TRBD1 is a possible D gene (5 bases). Per the germline V gene, CDR1 is SGHAT and CDR2 is FQNNGV. V gave up 1 base and J gave up 7 bases, with 13 bases separating them. This CDR3 is 14 amino acids long. CDR3 DNA: TGTGCCAGCAGCTTAGGGTCGACAGTTACTGGCTACACCTTC. Translation: CASSLGSTVTGYTF.

The chain links TRBV18 to TRBJ2-2; perhaps TRBD2 as D (6 bases). Trimming took 0 bases from V and 0 from J, leaving 11 bases between them. The CDR3 spans 17 residues. The germline gives CDR1 KGHSH, CDR2 LQKENI. The CDR3 coding sequence is TGTGCCAGCTCACCACCGGTTAGCGGAGCGAACACCGGGGAGCTGTTTTTT. This gives the protein CASSPPVSGANTGELFF. Using reference TRBV18 and TRBJ2-2 for the parts outside the CDR3, the full variable domain is NAGVMQNPRHLVRRRGQEARLRCSPMKGHSHVYWYRQLPEEGLKFMVYLQKENIIDESGMPKERFSAEFPKEGPSILRIQQVVRGDSAAYFCASSPPVSGANTGELFFGEGSRLTVL.

This chain links TRBV19 with TRBJ2-3, with TRBD2 matching 8 bases. The CDR3 has 15 residues. Germline values: CDR1 LNHDA, CDR2 SQIVND (reference sequence). V gave up 3 bases and J gave up 0 bases; unmatched junction bases: 2. CDR3 sequence (DNA): TGTGCCAGTAGTATCACTAGCGGAAGCACAGATACGCAGTATTTT. This gives the protein CASSITSGSTDTQYF.

The genes are TRBV3-1 (or the pseudogene TRBV3-2) and TRBJ2-5; D is possibly TRBD2 (5 bases). The V and J ends lost 1 base and 0 bases respectively, with 6 bases between them. The germline V gene has CDR1 LGHDT and CDR2 YNNKEL (reference sequence). This CDR3 region has 14 residues. As DNA, the CDR3 is TGTGCCAGCAGCCAAGCGGGGTACCAAGAGACCCAGTACTTC. Amino acids: CASSQAGYQETQYF.